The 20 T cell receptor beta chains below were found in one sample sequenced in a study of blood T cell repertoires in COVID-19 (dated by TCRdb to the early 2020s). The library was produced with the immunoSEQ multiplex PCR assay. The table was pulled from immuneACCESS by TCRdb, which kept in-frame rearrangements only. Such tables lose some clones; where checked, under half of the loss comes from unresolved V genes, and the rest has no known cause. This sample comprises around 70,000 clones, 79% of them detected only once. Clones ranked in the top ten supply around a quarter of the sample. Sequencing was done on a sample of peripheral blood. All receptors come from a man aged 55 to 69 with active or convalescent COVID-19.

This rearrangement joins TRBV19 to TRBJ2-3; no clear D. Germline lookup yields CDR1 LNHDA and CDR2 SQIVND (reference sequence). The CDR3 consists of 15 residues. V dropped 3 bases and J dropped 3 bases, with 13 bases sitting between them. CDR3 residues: CASSISLHETDTQYF. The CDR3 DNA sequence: TGTGCCAGTAGTATTTCGTTGCATGAGACAGATACGCAGTATTTT.

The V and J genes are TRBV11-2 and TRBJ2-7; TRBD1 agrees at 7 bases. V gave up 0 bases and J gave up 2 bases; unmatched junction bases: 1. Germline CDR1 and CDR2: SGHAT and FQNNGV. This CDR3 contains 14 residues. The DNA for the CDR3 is TGTGCCAGCAGCTTAGATGGGACAGCCTACGAGCAGTACTTC. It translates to CASSLDGTAYEQYF.

The CDR3 DNA is TGCAGCGTTGACCGGCAGGGCTCTAACTATGGCTACACCTTC. It yields the protein CSVDRQGSNYGYTF. This chain uses TRBV29-1 with TRBJ1-2; maybe TRBD1 (5 bases). V was shortened by 3 bases and J by 0 bases, with 11 bases between the two germline ends. Per the germline V gene, CDR1 is SQVTM and CDR2 is ANQGSEA. The CDR3 totals 14 residues.

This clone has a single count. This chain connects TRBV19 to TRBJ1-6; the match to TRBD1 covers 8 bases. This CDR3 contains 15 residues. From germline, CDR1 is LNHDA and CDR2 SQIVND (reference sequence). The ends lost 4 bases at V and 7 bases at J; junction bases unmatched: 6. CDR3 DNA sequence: TGTGCCAGTAGTAACCAGGGACAGGAGAATTCACCCCTCCACTTT. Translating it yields CASSNQGQENSPLHF.

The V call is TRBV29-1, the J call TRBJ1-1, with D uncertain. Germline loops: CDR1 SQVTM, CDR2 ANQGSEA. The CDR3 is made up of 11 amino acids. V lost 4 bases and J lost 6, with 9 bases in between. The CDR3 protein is CSVAFPAEAFF. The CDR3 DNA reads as TGCAGCGTTGCGTTCCCCGCTGAAGCTTTCTTT. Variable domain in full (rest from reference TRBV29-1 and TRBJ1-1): SAVISQKPSRDICQRGTSLTIQCQVDSQVTMMFWYRQQPGQSLTLIATANQGSEATYESGFVIDKFPISRPNLTFSTLTVSNMSPEDSSIYLCSVAFPAEAFFGQGTRLTVV.

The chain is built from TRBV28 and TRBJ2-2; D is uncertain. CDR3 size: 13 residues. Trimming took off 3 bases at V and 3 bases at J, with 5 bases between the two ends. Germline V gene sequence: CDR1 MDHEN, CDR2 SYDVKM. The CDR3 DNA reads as TGTGCCAGCAGTTTTTCCTACACCGGGGAGCTGTTTTTT. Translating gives CASSFSYTGELFF.

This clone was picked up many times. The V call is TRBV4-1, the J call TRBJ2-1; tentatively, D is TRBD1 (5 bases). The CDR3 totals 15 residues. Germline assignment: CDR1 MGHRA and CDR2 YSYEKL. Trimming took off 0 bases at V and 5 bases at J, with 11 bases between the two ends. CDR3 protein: CASSQEGAQNNEQFF. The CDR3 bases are TGCGCCAGCAGCCAAGAAGGGGCCCAAAACAATGAGCAGTTCTTC.

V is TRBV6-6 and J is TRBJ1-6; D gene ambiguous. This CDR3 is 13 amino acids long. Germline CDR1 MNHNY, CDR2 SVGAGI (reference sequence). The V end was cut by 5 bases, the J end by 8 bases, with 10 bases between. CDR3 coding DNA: TGTGCCAGCAGTCAGGACGGGGATTCACCCCTCCACTTT. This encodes CASSQDGDSPLHF.

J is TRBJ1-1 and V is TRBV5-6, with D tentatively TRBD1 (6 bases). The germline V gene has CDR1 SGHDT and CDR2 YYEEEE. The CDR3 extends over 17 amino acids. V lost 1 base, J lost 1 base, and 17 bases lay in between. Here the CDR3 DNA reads TGTGCCAGCAGCTTGATGTCAGGGGATCTTTCGAACACTGAAGCTTTCTTT. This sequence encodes CASSLMSGDLSNTEAFF.

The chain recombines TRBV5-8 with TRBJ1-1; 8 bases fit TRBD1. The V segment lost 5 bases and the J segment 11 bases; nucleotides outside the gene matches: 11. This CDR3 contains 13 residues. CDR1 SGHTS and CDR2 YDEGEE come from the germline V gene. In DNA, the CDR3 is TGTGCCAGCAGACAGGGGGGGCCAGCTGGGGCTTTCTTT. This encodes CASRQGGPAGAFF. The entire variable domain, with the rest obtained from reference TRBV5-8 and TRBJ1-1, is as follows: EAGVTQSPTHLIKTRGQQATLRCSPISGHTSVYWYQQALGLGLQFLLWYDEGEERNRGNFPPRFSGRQFPNYSSELNVNALELEDSALYLCASRQGGPAGAFFGQGTRLTVV.

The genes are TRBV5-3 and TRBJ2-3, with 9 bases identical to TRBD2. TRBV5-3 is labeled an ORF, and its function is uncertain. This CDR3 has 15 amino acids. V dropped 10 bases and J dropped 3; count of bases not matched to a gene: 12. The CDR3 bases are TGTGCCGAAAGGGGCCAGCGGGGGGTGACAGATACGCAGTATTTT. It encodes CAERGQRGVTDTQYF.

CDR3 loop: CASSLGLAGPQETQYF. The CDR3 nucleotides are TGTGCCAGCAGCTTAGGACTAGCGGGACCCCAAGAGACCCAGTACTTC. This chain links TRBV7-7 with TRBJ2-5; the match to TRBD2 covers 11 bases. CDR3 length: 16 amino acids. Germline V gives CDR1 SSHAT, CDR2 FNYEAQ (reference sequence). Losses at the gene ends were 1 base for V and 1 base for J; bases not matched to a gene: 2.

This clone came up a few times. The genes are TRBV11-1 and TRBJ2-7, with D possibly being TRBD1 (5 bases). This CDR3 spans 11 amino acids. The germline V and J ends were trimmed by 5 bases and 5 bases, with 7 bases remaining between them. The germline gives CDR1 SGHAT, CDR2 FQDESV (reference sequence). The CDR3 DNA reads TGTGCCAGCAGCGTACAGGACGAGCAGTACTTC. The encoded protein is CASSVQDEQYF.

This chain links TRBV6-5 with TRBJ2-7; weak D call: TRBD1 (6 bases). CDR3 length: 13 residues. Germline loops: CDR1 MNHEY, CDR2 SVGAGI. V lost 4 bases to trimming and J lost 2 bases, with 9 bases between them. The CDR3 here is CASSLQGTYEQYF. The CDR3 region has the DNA TGTGCCAGCAGTTTACAGGGAACCTACGAGCAGTACTTC.

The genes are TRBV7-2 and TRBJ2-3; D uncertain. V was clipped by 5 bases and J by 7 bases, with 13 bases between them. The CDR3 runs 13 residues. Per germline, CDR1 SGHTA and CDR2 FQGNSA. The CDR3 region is CASSEASGYTQYF. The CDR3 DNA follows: TGTGCCAGCAGCGAAGCGAGTGGTTATACGCAGTATTTT.

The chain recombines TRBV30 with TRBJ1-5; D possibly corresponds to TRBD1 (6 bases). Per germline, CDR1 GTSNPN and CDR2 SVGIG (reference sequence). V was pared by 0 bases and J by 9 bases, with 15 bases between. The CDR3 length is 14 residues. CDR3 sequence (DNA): TGTGCCTGGAGTGTATCCAGGGGAGAAGGGCCCCAGCATTTT. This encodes CAWSVSRGEGPQHF. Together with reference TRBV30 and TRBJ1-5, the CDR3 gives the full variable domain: SQTIHQWPATLVQPVGSPLSLECTVEGTSNPNLYWYRQAAGRGLQLLFYSVGIGQISSEVPQNLSASRPQDRQFILSSKKLLLSDSGFYLCAWSVSRGEGPQHFGDGTRLSIL.

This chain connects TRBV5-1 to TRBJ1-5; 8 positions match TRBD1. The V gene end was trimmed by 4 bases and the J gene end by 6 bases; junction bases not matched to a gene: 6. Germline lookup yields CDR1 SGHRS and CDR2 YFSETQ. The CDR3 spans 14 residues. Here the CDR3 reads CASSEQGEGQPQHF. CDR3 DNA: TGCGCCAGCAGCGAACAGGGGGAGGGTCAGCCCCAGCATTTT.

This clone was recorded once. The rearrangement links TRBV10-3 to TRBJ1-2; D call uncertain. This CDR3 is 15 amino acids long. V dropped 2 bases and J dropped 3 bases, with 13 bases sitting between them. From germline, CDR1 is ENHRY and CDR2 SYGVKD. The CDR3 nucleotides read TGTGCCATCAGTGAGAAAACTGAGGAGGACTATGGCTACACCTTC. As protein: CAISEKTEEDYGYTF.

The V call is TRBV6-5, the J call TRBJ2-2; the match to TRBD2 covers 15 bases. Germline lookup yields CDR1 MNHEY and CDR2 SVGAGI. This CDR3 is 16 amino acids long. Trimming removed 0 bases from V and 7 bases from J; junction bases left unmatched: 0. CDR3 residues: CASSYSGLAGGGELFF. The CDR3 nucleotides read TGTGCCAGCAGTTACTCGGGACTAGCGGGGGGCGGGGAGCTGTTTTTT.

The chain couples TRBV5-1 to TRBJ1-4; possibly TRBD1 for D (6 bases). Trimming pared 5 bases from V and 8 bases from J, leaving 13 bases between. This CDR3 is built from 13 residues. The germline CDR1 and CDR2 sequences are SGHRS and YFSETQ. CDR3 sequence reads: CASSRQADEKLFF. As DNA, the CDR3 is TGCGCCAGCAGTAGACAGGCCGACGAAAAACTGTTTTTT. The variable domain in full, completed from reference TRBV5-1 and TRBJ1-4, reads KAGVTQTPRYLIKTRGQQVTLSCSPISGHRSVSWYQQTPGQGLQFLFEYFSETQRNKGNFPGRFSGRQFSNSRSEMNVSTLELGDSALYLCASSRQADEKLFFGSGTQLSVL.